Below, 23 T cell receptor beta chains from the same sample are listed, as sequenced in a study of T cell responses to AZD1222 COVID-19 vaccine (dated by TCRdb to the early 2020s). The library was prepared using the immunoSEQ multiplex PCR assay. TCRdb took over this immuneACCESS table, retaining in-frame rearrangements with V and J assigned. Such tables are incomplete; in checked studies, under half of the missing clones stem from an unresolved V gene, and the remainder is unexplained. The sample records under 200,000 clones, just over 90% of which are singletons. About 4% of the sample is taken by the ten largest. The intended sense of this specimen's time point label: about 28 days (+/-7) after the second vaccine dose. This specimen's treatment or condition label, per the study, means: meningococcal conjugate vaccine given as trial control. The material sequenced was peripheral blood, taken 28 days after the second dose of the MenACWY control vaccine. These receptors originate from an adult who received the MenACWY meningococcal vaccine as a control.

The chain couples TRBV19 to TRBJ1-1, with unresolved D. Germline CDR1 LNHDA, CDR2 SQIVND (reference sequence). The CDR3 sequence is 14 residues long. The V and J ends lost 7 bases and 5 bases respectively, with 17 bases between them. The CDR3 loop is CASTRTGEWTEAFF. Here the CDR3 DNA reads TGTGCCAGTACCCGAACCGGGGAGTGGACTGAAGCTTTCTTT.

V gene TRBV15 combines with J gene TRBJ2-5; D might be TRBD2 (7 bases). Trimming removed 8 bases at V and 5 bases at J, with 15 bases between. This CDR3 spans 13 amino acids. Germline V gene lookup returns CDR1 LNHNV and CDR2 YYDKDF (reference sequence). The CDR3 DNA reads as TGTGCCACCGGCCCCGGGGGGCAGGAGACCCAGTACTTC. Its protein product is CATGPGGQETQYF.

The chain employs TRBV28 and TRBJ1-6; unclear D gene. The CDR3 extends over 12 amino acids. Trimming pared 2 bases from V and 13 bases from J, leaving 9 bases between. Germline CDR1 is MDHEN and CDR2 is SYDVKM. In DNA, the CDR3 is TGTGCCAGCAGTTTACGCACGAACCCCCTCCACTTT. This sequence encodes CASSLRTNPLHF.

V and J are TRBV5-4 and TRBJ1-1; TRBD1 matches at 10 bases. The V gene end was trimmed by 7 bases and the J gene end by 6 bases; junction bases not matched to a gene: 18. The CDR3 totals 17 residues. CDR1 SGHNT and CDR2 YYREEE come from the germline V gene (reference sequence). CDR3 DNA sequence: TGTGCCAGCTCGAAAGGCGCAGGACAGGGGGTAGGGGCTGAAGCTTTCTTT. This sequence encodes CASSKGAGQGVGAEAFF.

This chain joins TRBV6-1 and TRBJ2-1; D unclear. Germline CDR1 reads MNHNS; CDR2 reads SASEGT. The V end lost 1 base, the J end lost 2 bases, and 9 bases lay between the germline ends. CDR3 length: 15 residues. The CDR3, as DNA: TGTGCCAGCAGTGAAGAGGGCCTGACCTACAATGAGCAGTTCTTC. Residues: CASSEEGLTYNEQFF.

Concerning this clone: A junction end diverges from the germline sequence, so it may reflect a read error. V and J are TRBV30 and TRBJ1-1; no firm D call. The CDR3 covers 13 residues. Germline assignment: CDR1 GTSNPN and CDR2 SVGIG (reference sequence). The CDR3 protein is CARRGRGVTEAFF. The CDR3 DNA follows: TGTGCCCGGAGAGGGCGGGGAGTGACTGAAGCTTTCTTT.

J is TRBJ2-7 and V is TRBV19; 7 nucleotides line up with TRBD2. Trimming took 3 bases from V and 5 from J; bases not matched to a gene: 7. Germline CDR1 is LNHDA and CDR2 is SQIVND (reference sequence). CDR3 size: 14 residues. CDR3 protein: CASSIGGGSNEQYF. The CDR3 DNA reads as TGTGCCAGTAGTATCGGAGGCGGGAGCAACGAGCAGTACTTC.

The chain carries TRBV21-1 and TRBJ2-1; the D call TRBD2 from the table was never checked on the DNA. TRBV21-1 is noted as a pseudogene. The CDR3 sequence is 16 residues long. The CDR3 spells CASSPERVGHYNEQFF. DNA for the CDR3: TGTGCCAGCAGCCCAGAGCGGGTAGGTCACTACAATGAGCAGTTCTTC.

A remark on this clone: Other nucleotide sequences from this sample produce the same CDR3. The chain couples TRBV5-1 to TRBJ1-1; D uncertain. CDR1 and CDR2 from the germline V gene are SGHRS and YFSETQ. The CDR3 totals 14 residues. V gave up 0 bases and J gave up 1 base, with 7 bases separating them. The CDR3 loop is CASSLGQENTEAFF. CDR3 nucleotide sequence: TGCGCCAGCAGCTTGGGGCAGGAGAACACTGAAGCTTTCTTT. The complete variable domain, with remaining parts taken from reference TRBV5-1 and TRBJ1-1, reads KAGVTQTPRYLIKTRGQQVTLSCSPISGHRSVSWYQQTPGQGLQFLFEYFSETQRNKGNFPGRFSGRQFSNSRSEMNVSTLELGDSALYLCASSLGQENTEAFFGQGTRLTVV.

The J gene is TRBJ1-1, the V gene TRBV7-2; unclear D gene. Trimming stripped 2 bases from V and 1 base from J, with 5 bases between. The CDR3 loop spans 13 amino acids. Germline CDR1 and CDR2: SGHTA and FQGNSA. The CDR3: CASSLLENTEAFF. The CDR3 region has the DNA TGTGCCAGCAGCTTACTTGAGAACACTGAAGCTTTCTTT.

The rearrangement links TRBV30 to TRBJ1-5; D is undetermined. The V gene lost 1 base and the J gene lost 2 bases, with 9 bases spanning the gap. The CDR3 covers 14 residues. The germline gives CDR1 GTSNPN, CDR2 SVGIG (reference sequence). CDR3 in DNA: TGTGCCTGGAGTGGTGACCAGCGCAATCAGCCCCAGCATTTT. This codes for CAWSGDQRNQPQHF.

Here the CDR3 DNA reads TGTGCCAGCAGGGTCGGGGGGGCGCGCACTGAAGCTTTCTTT. It codes for CASRVGGARTEAFF. The chain recombines TRBV6-4 with TRBJ1-1; the D gene is possibly TRBD1 (6 bases). Trimming pared 6 bases from V and 4 bases from J, leaving 15 bases between. Per germline, CDR1 MRHNA and CDR2 SNTAGT. This CDR3 contains 14 residues.

J is TRBJ2-2 and V is TRBV18; TRBD2 might be the D (5 bases). Germline V lookup: CDR1 KGHSH, CDR2 LQKENI. There are 12 residues in the CDR3. The ends were cut back, 6 bases at V and 10 bases at J, with 12 bases in the middle. The CDR3 spells CASSLTSLELFF. CDR3 sequence (DNA): TGTGCCAGCTCCCTCACTAGTTTGGAGCTGTTTTTT.

Comments on this clone: The same CDR3 is also encoded by other DNA sequences in this sample. The chain is built from TRBV9 and TRBJ2-1; possibly TRBD2 for D (5 bases). Trimming cost V 2 bases and J 8 bases, with 8 bases left between them. CDR3 length: 12 residues. The germline V gene encodes CDR1 SGDLS and CDR2 YYNGEE. In nucleotides, the CDR3 is TGTGCCAGCAGCGTCGGGGTGGATGAGCAGTTCTTC. Amino acids: CASSVGVDEQFF.

The rearrangement uses TRBV7-2 and TRBJ1-1, with unresolved D. The V end was cut by 0 bases, the J end by 2 bases, with 10 bases between. Per the germline V gene, CDR1 is SGHTA and CDR2 is FQGNSA. The CDR3 length is 15 residues. CDR3 protein: CASSLAAGVNTEAFF. The CDR3, as DNA: TGTGCCAGCAGCTTAGCGGCCGGAGTAAACACTGAAGCTTTCTTT. Complete variable domain (other parts from reference TRBV7-2 and TRBJ1-1): GAGVSQSPSNKVTEKGKDVELRCDPISGHTALYWYRQSLGQGLEFLIYFQGNSAPDKSGLPSDRFSAERTGGSVSTLTIQRTQQEDSAVYLCASSLAAGVNTEAFFGQGTRLTVV.

The chain recombines TRBV24-1 with TRBJ2-7, with unresolved D. CDR3 length equals 11 residues. CDR1 and CDR2 (germline): KGHDR, SFDVKD. Trimming pared 4 bases from V and 5 bases from J, leaving 5 bases between. This CDR3 reads CATSDDNEQYF. The CDR3 bases are TGTGCCACCAGTGACGACAACGAGCAGTACTTC.

This rearrangement joins TRBV9 to TRBJ1-3, with no clear D. The CDR3 is 14 amino acids. Germline CDR1 and CDR2: SGDLS and YYNGEE. V lost 6 bases, J lost 0 bases, and 10 bases lay in between. The CDR3 DNA sequence: TGTGCCAGCAAGGGTAGGAGCTCTGGAAACACCATATATTTT. Amino acids: CASKGRSSGNTIYF.

The rearrangement links TRBV28 to TRBJ1-6, with a possible D match to TRBD1 (6 bases). Trimming removed 6 bases at V and 10 bases at J, with 16 bases between. The V gene's germline CDR1 is MDHEN and CDR2 SYDVKM. CDR3 size: 14 residues. CDR3 nucleotides: TGTGCCAGCAGGGCACAGGGATCAGAATCACCCCTCCACTTT. Its translation is CASRAQGSESPLHF.

The gene calls are TRBV6-6 and TRBJ1-6; possible D gene TRBD1, 5 bases. The CDR3 spans 15 residues. CDR1 and CDR2 (germline): MNHNY, SVGAGI (reference sequence). The V end was cut by 6 bases, the J end by 7 bases, with 16 bases between. CDR3 sequence (DNA): TGTGCCAGCAGGCACCCGGGACCTAAAAATTCACCCCTCCACTTT. Translated: CASRHPGPKNSPLHF.

The chain links TRBV7-2 to TRBJ2-4; no definite D call. V was cut by 0 bases and J by 6 bases, with 6 bases left in between. The CDR3 totals 13 residues. The germline V gene encodes CDR1 SGHTA and CDR2 FQGNSA. The CDR3 DNA sequence: TGTGCCAGCAGCTTAGCGACACCAAACATTCAGTACTTC. It encodes CASSLATPNIQYF.

The V gene is TRBV19, the J gene TRBJ1-5; 10 bases align to TRBD1. V lost 6 bases and J lost 2; bases outside the gene matches: 1. The CDR3 has 14 amino acids. Germline CDR1 LNHDA, CDR2 SQIVND (reference sequence). CDR3 bases: TGTGCCAGTAGCGGGACAGGGGGCAATCAGCCCCAGCATTTT. Protein product: CASSGTGGNQPQHF.

The J gene is TRBJ2-1, the V gene TRBV11-2; 12 bases line up with TRBD2. This CDR3 has 15 amino acids. The germline gives CDR1 SGHAT, CDR2 FQNNGV. The trim removed 5 bases at V and 10 bases at J, leaving 9 bases unmatched. CDR3 sequence reads: CASSRLAGGLGEQFF. In nucleotides, the CDR3 is TGTGCCAGCAGCCGCCTAGCGGGAGGGCTCGGCGAGCAGTTCTTC.

The chain employs TRBV6-5 and TRBJ2-5, with D uncertain. CDR3 length: 11 residues. The germline V and J ends were trimmed by 6 bases and 2 bases, with 4 bases remaining between them. Germline assignment: CDR1 MNHEY and CDR2 SVGAGI. For the CDR3, the DNA is TGTGCCAGCAGAATACAAGAGACCCAGTACTTC. As protein: CASRIQETQYF.